This T cell receptor (beta chain) is drawn from a study of cytomegalovirus exposure and HLA in healthy donors. The repertoire was sequenced with immunoSEQ multiplex PCR; TCRdb's copy has only in-frame clones and lacks some. The sample includes some 200,000 clones, more than 75% seen only once; the top ten take more than 5.5%. Germline CDR1 is SGDLS and CDR2 is YYNGEE. The V gene lost 0 bases and the J gene lost 5 bases, with 23 bases spanning the gap. The CDR3 sequence is 18 residues long. The sample was PBMCs. The TCR sequence derives from a young man in good health and CMV-seropositive. The chain combines TRBV9 with TRBJ1-2; D is unclear. CDR3 sequence (DNA): TGTGCCAGCAGCGTAGAGTCCTTGATCGGGAAGGATAAGTATGGCTACACCTTC. Residues: CASSVESLIGKDKYGYTF.